These T cell receptor beta chains were read from a single sample in a study of cytomegalovirus exposure and HLA in healthy donors. Method: immunoSEQ multiplex PCR; TCRdb's copy keeps in-frame clones and lacks some. The top ten hold 1.9% of the sample, which has approximately 100,000 clones, roughly 79% seen once. What was sequenced was PBMCs. The receptors were sampled from a middle-aged woman in good health and CMV-seronegative. Both conserved end residues are trimmed from each CDR3. Fields, in order: J gene, V gene, D gene, CDR3 protein. The D gene is left open where the match is weak.

TRBJ1-2,TRBV7-9,TRBD1,ASSRKQGADRYGYT
TRBJ2-5,TRBV7-2,TRBD1,ASSLPRDRGSQETQY
TRBJ2-7,TRBV5-1,NA,ASSLEGASYEQY
TRBJ2-7,TRBV7-8,TRBD2,ASSPGTSEASWKY
TRBJ1-3,TRBV9,NA,ASSVATGSGNTIY
TRBJ1-3,TRBV5-4,NA,ASSLGTVNSGNTIY
TRBJ2-3,TRBV9,NA,ASSFQGLRDTQY
TRBJ2-5,TRBV11-2,NA,ASSFWRTVETQY
TRBJ2-3,TRBV28,NA,ASSLGKGGYTDTQY
TRBJ1-2,TRBV2,NA,ASSVGGSLNYGYT
TRBJ2-2,TRBV6-5,NA,ASSNGGENTGELF
TRBJ2-3,TRBV9,TRBD2,ASSGRPGTSGRGSTDTQY
TRBJ1-1,TRBV10-1,TRBD1,ASRKGTGDTEAF
TRBJ1-5,TRBV5-8,NA,ASTAWTHRRDTQH
TRBJ2-2,TRBV2,TRBD2,ASELAGANTGELF
TRBJ2-5,TRBV4-2,NA,ASSQEFQRGGETQY
TRBJ1-2,TRBV2,NA,ASRKGVENYGYT
TRBJ2-2,TRBV7-9,NA,ASSLSPGELF
TRBJ2-6,TRBV27,TRBD1,ASRWTGASSGANVLT
TRBJ2-3,TRBV6-1,TRBD2,ARRTSGLSDTQY
TRBJ2-7,TRBV30,TRBD1,AWSVGQGAYEQY
TRBJ2-1,TRBV19,NA,ASSINRGGDNEQF
TRBJ2-7,TRBV6-4,NA,ASSDVVTQAYEQY
TRBJ1-4,TRBV14,NA,ASSQVRVNEKLF
TRBJ2-7,TRBV6-5,TRBD2,ASSYSRAGGPYEQY
TRBJ2-7,TRBV7-8,TRBD1,ASSSGTAPYEQY
TRBJ2-5,TRBV5-1,TRBD2,ASSLAGTGGETQY
TRBJ2-2,TRBV5-1,NA,ASSPRQSNTGELF
TRBJ1-5,TRBV19,TRBD1,ASSTDRDQPQH
TRBJ2-5,TRBV7-9,TRBD2,ASSFGLAGYGETQY
TRBJ1-5,TRBV28,NA,ASIGAPSINQPQH
TRBJ1-5,TRBV6-5,NA,ASSSMGGVSNQPQH
TRBJ1-6,TRBV19,NA,ASTLGGFDSPLH
TRBJ1-1,TRBV28,TRBD1,ASSTDRGMAF
TRBJ1-2,TRBV7-3,NA,ASSTGLAGGYT
TRBJ2-3,TRBV7-8,NA,ASSLGGPDTQY
TRBJ1-5,TRBV11-2,NA,ASRPGRVGSNQPQH
TRBJ2-1,TRBV7-9,TRBD2,ASSSGLATYNEQF
TRBJ1-6,TRBV15,TRBD1,ATSRVDRGDSPLH
TRBJ2-5,TRBV7-2,NA,ASSRQLLEETQY
TRBJ2-7,TRBV14,TRBD1,ASSEGQRSYEQY
TRBJ1-5,TRBV27,NA,ASSFNGEGGNQPQH
TRBJ2-2,TRBV4-2,TRBD2,ASSQVSGGTGELF
TRBJ2-3,TRBV19,TRBD2,ASSTEGLAGDIARTDTQY
TRBJ2-3,TRBV6-5,NA,ASRWTGTDTQY
TRBJ2-3,TRBV2,TRBD1,ASRDRGTDTQY
TRBJ2-3,TRBV13,NA,ASSLAGSDTQY
TRBJ2-3,TRBV18,TRBD2,ASSPRVGGAADTQY
TRBJ1-1,TRBV5-1,NA,ASQDTLMNTEAF
TRBJ2-2,TRBV29-1,NA,SVYGEGHTGELF
TRBJ2-7,TRBV28,TRBD2,ASSLWLAGVTRYEQY
TRBJ1-2,TRBV7-9,TRBD1,SSSLAGTEGYT
TRBJ2-5,TRBV6-5,NA,ASSTLNRGETQY
TRBJ2-5,TRBV7-6,NA,ASSLNPGKTTETQY
TRBJ2-5,TRBV5-1,TRBD1,ASSLSSTGEWLEETQY
TRBJ2-1,TRBV7-8,NA,ASSPSIEQF
TRBJ2-1,TRBV6-5,NA,ASSYSRGGEQF
TRBJ2-3,TRBV25-1,TRBD2,ASSEWGRGVDTQY